One and the same sample provided the 2 T cell receptor beta chains below, sequenced in a study of cytomegalovirus exposure and HLA in healthy donors. PCR employed 60 Vbeta and 13 Jbeta primers. Sequencing was performed with immunoSEQ multiplex PCR; in TCRdb, only in-frame clones are kept and a portion is missing. The data show roughly 160,000 clones, roughly 75% seen once. The specimen sequenced was PBMCs. All receptors come from a middle-aged woman in good health and CMV-seropositive.

The V gene is TRBV7-2, the J gene TRBJ2-7; 8 bases match TRBD2. This CDR3 is 13 amino acids long. The ends lost 3 bases at V and 7 bases at J; junction bases unmatched: 5. CDR1 is SGHTA and CDR2 is FQGNSA in the germline V gene. The CDR3 loop reads CASSFREGREQYF. CDR3 DNA sequence: TGTGCCAGCAGCTTTCGGGAGGGCCGGGAGCAGTACTTC.

CDR3 DNA: TGTGCCAGCAGGGGTATTGGAGGGGCGTACAATGAGCAGTTCTTC. This gives the protein CASRGIGGAYNEQFF. The chain uses TRBV27 and TRBJ2-1; possibly TRBD2 for D (6 bases). V was trimmed by 6 bases and J by 4 bases, leaving 16 bases between them. This CDR3 spans 15 amino acids. Germline CDR1 MNHEY, CDR2 SMNVEV (reference sequence).